This TCR beta chain was identified in a study of T cells in Graves' hyperthyroidism and ophthalmopathy. Study as a whole: Peripheral blood specimens were obtained at initial diagnosis, prior to any treatment.

The diagnostic basis comprised clinical symptoms, serum thyroxine and TRAb, thyroid ultrasound and orbital computed tomography. Ten or more counts support this clonotype. Trimming shortened V by 3 bases and J by 6 bases, and 13 bases separated the two germline ends. The CDR3 is 14 residues long. Germline CDR1 SGHAT, CDR2 FQDESV (reference sequence). Amplified TCR beta CDR3 regions derived from RNA transcripts. During a first-round RT-PCR of the TCR CDR3, the HTBI primer set was used. TCRdb passed the multiplex PCR reads through MiXCR, listing each CDR3 protein once. Among about 610,000 distinct CDR3 sequences listed, approximately 15% were seen once.

This receptor was identified in a woman aged 40 to 55 with Graves' ophthalmopathy. The sequenced material came from blood. The genes are TRBV11-1 and TRBJ2-3; tentative D call: TRBD2 (7 bases). CDR3 protein: CASSFAGAGDTQYF. Here the CDR3 DNA reads TGTGCCAGCAGCTTCGCGGGGGCGGGGGATACGCAGTATTTT.